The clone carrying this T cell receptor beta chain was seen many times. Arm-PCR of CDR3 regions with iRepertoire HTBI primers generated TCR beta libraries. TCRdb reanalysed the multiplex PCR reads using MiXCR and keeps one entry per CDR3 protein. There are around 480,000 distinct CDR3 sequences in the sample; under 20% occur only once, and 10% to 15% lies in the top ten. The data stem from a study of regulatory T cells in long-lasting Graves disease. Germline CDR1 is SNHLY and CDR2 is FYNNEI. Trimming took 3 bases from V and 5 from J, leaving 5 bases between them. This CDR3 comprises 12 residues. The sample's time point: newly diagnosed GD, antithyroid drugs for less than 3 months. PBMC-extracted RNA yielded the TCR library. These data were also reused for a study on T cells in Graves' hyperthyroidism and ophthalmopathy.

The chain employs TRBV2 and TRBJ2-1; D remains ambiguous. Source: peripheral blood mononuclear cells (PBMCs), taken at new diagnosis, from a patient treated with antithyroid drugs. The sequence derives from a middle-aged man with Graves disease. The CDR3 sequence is CASSDPHNEQFF. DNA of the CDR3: TGTGCCAGCAGTGATCCCCACAATGAGCAGTTCTTC.